One and the same sample provided the 14 T cell receptor beta chains below, sequenced in a study of glioma-infiltrating T cells. Using RNA template, CDR3s of TCR alpha and beta were amplified with iRepertoire arm-PCR. TCRdb called the multiplex PCR reads again in MiXCR, with one record for every CDR3 protein. The sample gives about 99,000 distinct CDR3 sequences, about 30% of which show up once; around 40% is in the top ten. The specimen was glioma tissue, nonneoplastic brain tissue, or PBMCs (not recorded which). The receptors here all came from a human donor with low-grade glioma or glioblastoma, undergoing nonglioma brain surgery, or in good health (not recorded which).

The table lists this clonotype with many counts. This chain connects TRBV27 to TRBJ2-5; 15 bases are shared with TRBD2. The CDR3 totals 17 residues. V lost 3 bases to trimming and J lost 5 bases; unmatched junction nucleotides: 7. CDR1 MNHEY and CDR2 SMNVEV come from the germline V gene (reference sequence). The CDR3 nucleotides read TGTGCCAGCAGTTTTATGGGACTAGCGGGGGGTCGTGAGACCCAGTACTTC. Residues: CASSFMGLAGGRETQYF.

The CDR3 bases are TGCAGCGTCCTGAGACAGAGCACAGATACGCAGTATTTT. This sequence encodes CSVLRQSTDTQYF. The gene calls are TRBV29-1 and TRBJ2-3; D is possibly TRBD1 (5 bases). CDR3 length: 13 amino acids. Trimming stripped 6 bases from V and 0 bases from J, with 10 bases between. Germline CDR1 and CDR2: SQVTM and ANQGSEA.

The J gene is TRBJ2-1, the V gene TRBV5-4, with 7 positions matching TRBD2. V shed 0 bases, J shed 4 bases, and the junction held 4 bases outside the gene matches. The germline V gene has CDR1 SGHNT and CDR2 YYREEE (reference sequence). This CDR3 is built from 15 residues. CDR3 coding DNA: TGTGCCAGCAGCTTGGGTTCTAGCGGATACAATGAGCAGTTCTTC. It specifies CASSLGSSGYNEQFF.

This clonotype was detected only a few times. The chain employs TRBV5-6 and TRBJ2-5, with D possibly TRBD1 on 5 matching bases. V lost 6 bases and J lost 3, with 9 bases in between. Germline CDR1 SGHDT, CDR2 YYEEEE. The CDR3 spans 12 residues. The CDR3 here is CASTEQEETQYF. CDR3 DNA sequence: TGTGCCAGCACCGAACAGGAAGAGACCCAGTACTTC.

This clonotype appeared many times. The chain uses TRBV12-3 or TRBV12-4 and TRBJ1-5; D unclear. The CDR3 covers 11 residues. Trimming pared 1 base from V and 6 bases from J, leaving 1 base between. CDR3 loop: CASSLGQPQHF. In DNA form, the CDR3 reads TGTGCCAGCAGTTTAGGTCAGCCCCAGCATTTT.

The chain is built from TRBV4-2 and TRBJ1-2, with 8 bases lining up with TRBD1. The CDR3 is 15 amino acids. Germline V gene sequence: CDR1 LGHNA, CDR2 YNFKEQ. Unmatched junction bases numbered 3, after V lost 0 bases and J lost 3 bases. CDR3 in amino acids: CASSQDPGQDYGYTF. DNA of the CDR3: TGTGCCAGCAGCCAAGATCCGGGACAGGACTATGGCTACACCTTC.

This clonotype has a count of ten or more. V usage is TRBV20-1 and J usage is TRBJ1-1; D is unresolved. This CDR3 has 14 residues. With 6 bases removed from V and 3 bases from J, the gap between germline ends came to 17 bases. CDR1 DFQATT and CDR2 SNEGSKA come from the germline V gene (reference sequence). CDR3 in amino acids: CSAEEKSRYTEAFF. CDR3 DNA: TGCAGTGCCGAAGAAAAGTCCCGTTACACTGAAGCTTTCTTT.

As to this clonotype: A read error may be the cause here, since a much bigger clone is one base away. The rearrangement uses TRBV7-2 and TRBJ2-7; 11 nucleotides line up with TRBD2. With V trimmed by 2 bases and J by 4 bases, 7 bases remained unmatched. The CDR3 length is 16 residues. In germline, CDR1 is SGHTA, CDR2 FQGNSA. The CDR3 DNA reads as TGTGCCAGCAGCTTATCTAGCGGGGGGCCCTTATACGAGCAGTACTTC. Translating it yields CASSLSSGGPLYEQYF.

There are a few counts of this clonotype. This chain uses TRBV5-4 with TRBJ2-7; weak D call: TRBD1 (5 bases). The CDR3 totals 14 residues. Trimming took off 0 bases at V and 1 base at J, with 8 bases between the two ends. Germline V gives CDR1 SGHNT, CDR2 YYREEE (reference sequence). The CDR3 region is CASSLEQESYEQYF. Here the CDR3 DNA reads TGTGCCAGCAGCTTGGAACAGGAATCCTACGAGCAGTACTTC.

The chain is built from TRBV27 and TRBJ2-7; TRBD2 matches at 15 bases. The J segment lost 4 bases and the V segment lost 4 bases, leaving 2 bases of the junction unmatched. The germline CDR1 and CDR2 sequences are MNHEY and SMNVEV (reference sequence). This CDR3 is 15 amino acids long. In DNA form, the CDR3 reads TGTGCCAGCAGTTCTGGACTAGCGGGGGGGTACGAGCAGTACTTC. Translating it yields CASSSGLAGGYEQYF.

This clonotype was counted a few times. The chain couples TRBV19 to TRBJ1-2; D uncertain. The CDR3 has 16 amino acids. Trimming removed 1 base at V and 8 bases at J, with 20 bases between. Germline lookup yields CDR1 LNHDA and CDR2 SQIVND (reference sequence). The CDR3 DNA sequence: TGTGCCAGTAGTATAGGTTACTTCACGGAGGTTTCCGGCTACACCTTC. Its protein product is CASSIGYFTEVSGYTF.

This clonotype was seen ten or more times. The gene calls are TRBV3-1 and TRBJ1-5; unclear D gene. The V end lost 4 bases, the J end lost 3 bases, and 13 bases lay between the germline ends. This CDR3 comprises 15 residues. Germline CDR1 is LGHDT and CDR2 is YNNKEL (reference sequence). In DNA form, the CDR3 reads TGTGCCAGCAGCCTCCATCAAGGTACCAATCAGCCCCAGCATTTT. This translates into CASSLHQGTNQPQHF.

The chain uses TRBV9 and TRBJ1-1; the match to TRBD1 covers 8 bases. CDR3 size: 15 residues. V lost 6 bases to trimming and J lost 1 base; unmatched junction nucleotides: 8. The germline CDR1 and CDR2 sequences are SGDLS and YYNGEE. CDR3 nucleotides: TGTGCCAGCACTCGCACCCAGGGGGCGAACACTGAAGCTTTCTTT. Residues: CASTRTQGANTEAFF.

In DNA, the CDR3 is TGTGCCAGCAATGGGGGAGACTTCACAGATACGCAGTATTTT. Translation: CASNGGDFTDTQYF. This chain uses TRBV2 with TRBJ2-3, with D perhaps assigned TRBD1 or TRBD2 (5 bases each). The ends were cut back, 7 bases at V and 2 bases at J, with 13 bases in the middle. Germline assignment: CDR1 SNHLY and CDR2 FYNNEI. CDR3 length: 14 residues.